Below, 32 T cell receptor beta chains from the same sample are listed, as sequenced in a study of cytomegalovirus exposure and HLA in healthy donors. The study ran its PCR with 60 Vbeta and 13 Jbeta primers. Sequencing used immunoSEQ multiplex PCR; TCRdb keeps in-frame clones, though not all of them. Here the sample spans around 140,000 clones, approximately 82% being singletons. Specimen: PBMCs. These receptors came from a man in his forties in good health and CMV-seronegative.

The rearrangement joins TRBV29-1 to TRBJ2-3, with 8 bases aligning to TRBD1. CDR1 and CDR2 from the germline V gene are SQVTM and ANQGSEA. The CDR3 has 16 residues. The V and J ends lost 7 bases and 6 bases, in that order; junction bases with no gene match: 18. The CDR3 region is CSAARSDRDITDTQYF. The CDR3 DNA reads as TGCAGCGCCGCGCGCTCGGACAGGGATATCACGGATACGCAGTATTTT.

This clone occurred a few times. The V and J genes are TRBV5-1 and TRBJ2-1; 8 positions agree with TRBD2. Germline V gene sequence: CDR1 SGHRS, CDR2 YFSETQ. The CDR3 runs 12 residues. V lost 2 bases, J lost 10 bases, and 2 bases stayed unmatched. CDR3 nucleotides: TGCGCCAGCAGCTTAATAGCGGGAGAGCAGTTCTTC. Translated: CASSLIAGEQFF.

This clone was seen a single time. The chain has TRBV10-3 and TRBJ1-1; TRBD1 aligns across 8 bases. The CDR3 totals 10 residues. Unmatched junction bases numbered 4, after V lost 8 bases and J lost 11 bases. Germline loops: CDR1 ENHRY, CDR2 SYGVKD. The CDR3 loop reads CAIPDREAFF. CDR3 bases: TGTGCCATCCCGGACAGGGAGGCTTTCTTT.

In this sample, this clone turned up a few times. V is TRBV15 and J is TRBJ2-3; TRBD2 matches at 7 bases. With V trimmed by 4 bases and J by 6 bases, 10 bases remained unmatched. The CDR3 consists of 15 residues. CDR1 and CDR2 from the germline V gene are LNHNV and YYDKDF (reference sequence). The CDR3 is CATSIASGRSDTQYF. The CDR3 region has the DNA TGTGCCACCAGCATTGCTAGCGGCAGGTCGGATACGCAGTATTTT.

This chain links TRBV7-2 with TRBJ2-2; 8 bases are shared with TRBD2. This CDR3 is 14 amino acids long. Looked up from germline, CDR1 is SGHTA and CDR2 is FQGNSA. V trimming: 4 bases; J trimming: 7 bases; junction bases outside the gene matches: 5. In nucleotides, the CDR3 is TGTGCCAGCAGCTCTGGACTAGCCGTCGGGGAGCTGTTTTTT. Protein sequence: CASSSGLAVGELFF.

The sample holds one count of this clone. The V gene is TRBV29-1, the J gene TRBJ1-2; tentatively, D is TRBD1 (5 bases). The CDR3 has 16 amino acids. Per the germline V gene, CDR1 is SQVTM and CDR2 is ANQGSEA. The V end was cut by 1 base, the J end by 4 bases, with 19 bases between. The CDR3 coding sequence is TGCAGCGTTGAAGGAGACAGTAGTGGATTGCGCTATGGCTACACCTTC. Translation: CSVEGDSSGLRYGYTF.

This chain joins TRBV19 and TRBJ1-2, with D possibly TRBD1 on 5 matching bases. Germline assignment: CDR1 LNHDA and CDR2 SQIVND (reference sequence). CDR3 length equals 13 residues. V lost 5 bases and J lost 3, with 10 bases in between. In DNA, the CDR3 is TGTGCCAGTAGTCCGACGGGGGACTATGGCTACACCTTC. Protein product: CASSPTGDYGYTF.

CDR3 region: CASSQETLDTRSSGANVLTF. In DNA form, the CDR3 reads TGCGCCAGCAGCCAAGAGACGTTGGACACCCGGAGCTCTGGGGCCAACGTCCTGACTTTC. This chain uses TRBV4-1 with TRBJ2-6; weak D call: TRBD1 (5 bases). The CDR3 extends over 20 amino acids. Between the trimmed V and J ends, which lost 0 bases and 0 bases, there was a span of 18 bases. Germline V gene sequence: CDR1 MGHRA, CDR2 YSYEKL.

Here the CDR3 DNA reads TGTGCCACCAGCACAGCAGCGGGGGTAGAGACCCAGTACTTC. Translated: CATSTAAGVETQYF. J is TRBJ2-5 and V is TRBV15; 8 bases are shared with TRBD2. The V gene end was trimmed by 4 bases and the J gene end by 4 bases; junction bases not matched to a gene: 5. CDR3 size: 14 residues. Germline CDR1 LNHNV, CDR2 YYDKDF (reference sequence).

The chain recombines TRBV6-5 with TRBJ2-7; D is possibly TRBD2 (5 bases). This CDR3 region has 14 residues. Trimming shortened V by 0 bases and J by 2 bases, and 8 bases separated the two germline ends. CDR1 and CDR2 from the germline V gene are MNHEY and SVGAGI. The CDR3 sequence: CASSYSSGTYEQYF. The CDR3 DNA sequence: TGTGCCAGCAGTTACTCGAGCGGAACCTACGAGCAGTACTTC.

The V gene is TRBV6-5, the J gene TRBJ2-1; D is possibly TRBD2 (7 bases). The germline V gene has CDR1 MNHEY and CDR2 SVGAGI. This CDR3 spans 14 amino acids. V lost 7 bases and J 0 bases, leaving 10 bases between the germline ends. This CDR3 reads CASNGGLSYNEQFF. The CDR3 coding sequence is TGTGCCAGCAACGGGGGGCTCTCCTACAATGAGCAGTTCTTC.

This chain joins TRBV30 and TRBJ2-2; D might be TRBD1 (5 bases). Trimming stripped 7 bases from V and 1 base from J, with 10 bases between. The CDR3 sequence is 13 residues long. Per germline, CDR1 GTSNPN and CDR2 SVGIG (reference sequence). The CDR3 sequence: CASRRGNTGELFF. In nucleotides, the CDR3 is TGTGCCTCTCGAAGGGGGAACACCGGGGAGCTGTTTTTT.

V is TRBV2 and J is TRBJ2-2; no firm D call. V was clipped by 7 bases and J by 1 base, with 19 bases between them. CDR1 and CDR2 from the germline V gene are SNHLY and FYNNEI. The CDR3 spans 17 residues. The CDR3 sequence is CASTASEFGGNTGELFF. Here the CDR3 DNA reads TGTGCCAGCACCGCCAGTGAGTTCGGCGGGAACACCGGGGAGCTGTTTTTT.

The V call is TRBV6-1, the J call TRBJ2-2; D is possibly TRBD2 (5 bases). CDR1 MNHNS and CDR2 SASEGT come from the germline V gene. The CDR3 has 16 residues. The germline V and J ends were trimmed by 2 bases and 1 base, with 11 bases remaining between them. The chain's CDR3 is CASSEQERRNTGELFF. CDR3 bases: TGTGCCAGCAGTGAACAAGAGCGGAGGAACACCGGGGAGCTGTTTTTT.

This clone was recorded a few times. The chain employs TRBV21-1 and TRBJ2-3; the table gives TRBD1 as D, unverified against the DNA. TRBV21-1 is a pseudogene locus. This CDR3 region has 18 residues. The CDR3 here is CASSNTYRTDSSTDTQYF. The CDR3 region has the DNA TGTGCCAGCAGCAATACCTATCGGACAGACTCTAGCACAGATACGCAGTATTTT.

V is TRBV6-6 and J is TRBJ1-1; D possibly corresponds to TRBD1 (5 bases). Germline CDR1 reads MNHNY; CDR2 reads SVGAGI (reference sequence). The ends were cut back, 5 bases at V and 5 bases at J, with 6 bases in the middle. The CDR3 sequence is 11 residues long. The CDR3 reads CASSQGTEAFF. CDR3 in DNA: TGTGCCAGCAGTCAGGGAACTGAAGCTTTCTTT.

This chain joins TRBV15 and TRBJ2-5; 9 bases are a match to TRBD1. Germline lookup yields CDR1 LNHNV and CDR2 YYDKDF (reference sequence). There are 15 residues in the CDR3. Unmatched junction bases numbered 12, after V lost 8 bases and J lost 5 bases. CDR3 bases: TGTGCCACCCGAGAAACACAGGGGGCCCGTGAGACCCAGTACTTC. Protein product: CATRETQGARETQYF.

This chain connects TRBV6-5 to TRBJ1-5; 7 bases match TRBD1. CDR1 and CDR2 from the germline V gene are MNHEY and SVGAGI. Trimming removed 4 bases from V and 5 bases from J; junction bases left unmatched: 5. This CDR3 is 14 amino acids long. The CDR3, as DNA: TGTGCCAGCAGTTCGACAGGGCGTCATCAGCCCCAGCATTTT. It yields the protein CASSSTGRHQPQHF.

As concerns this clone: The junction differs from germline at one of its ends, possibly a read error. The rearrangement uses TRBV7-7 and TRBJ2-3; the match to TRBD1 covers 9 bases. The CDR3 spans 16 residues. The V gene's germline CDR1 is SSHAT and CDR2 FNYEAQ (reference sequence). CDR3 coding DNA: TGTGCTAGCAGCTTATCGGCCGGGACAGGGACAGATACGCAGTATTTT. It encodes CASSLSAGTGTDTQYF.

This clone occurred once. This sequence joins TRBV10-2 and TRBJ2-7; D call uncertain. V was shortened by 2 bases and J by 12 bases, with 11 bases between the two germline ends. The CDR3 spans 11 residues. CDR1 is WSHSY and CDR2 is SAAADI in the germline V gene. Written as DNA, the CDR3 is TGCGCCAGCAGTGAGACCCTAGTTCGGTACTTC. Translating it yields CASSETLVRYF.

J is TRBJ2-7 and V is TRBV5-1; TRBD2 agrees at 7 bases. Germline CDR1 is SGHRS and CDR2 is YFSETQ. Trimming cost V 0 bases and J 3 bases; bases outside gene matches: 6. The CDR3 has 15 amino acids. This CDR3 is CASSLAPGRGYEQYF. The CDR3 DNA reads as TGCGCCAGCAGCTTGGCCCCAGGGAGGGGCTACGAGCAGTACTTC.

The chain has TRBV4-1 and TRBJ2-7; TRBD2 matches at 10 bases. The CDR3 length is 15 residues. Germline V lookup: CDR1 MGHRA, CDR2 YSYEKL. Unmatched junction bases numbered 3, after V lost 4 bases and J lost 0 bases. Here the CDR3 reads CASSLGLAASYEQYF. The CDR3 region has the DNA TGCGCCAGCAGCCTTGGACTAGCGGCCTCCTACGAGCAGTACTTC.

CDR3: CSVEERGNTGELFF. The CDR3 DNA sequence: TGCAGCGTTGAAGAGCGGGGGAACACCGGGGAGCTGTTTTTT. The J gene is TRBJ2-2, the V gene TRBV29-1, with D tentatively TRBD2 (6 bases). This CDR3 is 14 amino acids long. With 0 bases removed from V and 1 base from J, the gap between germline ends came to 6 bases. The germline CDR1 and CDR2 sequences are SQVTM and ANQGSEA.

The rearrangement uses TRBV7-9 and TRBJ2-2; D is possibly TRBD1 (6 bases). Germline lookup yields CDR1 SEHNR and CDR2 FQNEAQ (reference sequence). CDR3 length: 19 residues. The germline V and J ends were trimmed by 1 base and 0 bases, with 18 bases remaining between them. This CDR3 is CASSLGLAWGPSNTGELFF. In DNA form, the CDR3 reads TGTGCCAGCAGCTTAGGTCTGGCATGGGGGCCTTCGAACACCGGGGAGCTGTTTTTT.

This chain connects TRBV19 to TRBJ2-7; weak D call: TRBD2 (6 bases). Germline V CDR1 and CDR2: LNHDA, SQIVND (reference sequence). V shed 3 bases and J shed 5 bases, with 17 bases lying between them. This CDR3 has 15 residues. This chain's CDR3 is CASSIGGTLLNEQYF. Here the CDR3 DNA reads TGTGCCAGTAGTATTGGAGGGACCCTATTGAACGAGCAGTACTTC.

The rearrangement links TRBV5-4 to TRBJ1-1, with D unresolved. Trimming took off 0 bases at V and 3 bases at J, with 6 bases between the two ends. CDR3 length equals 13 residues. The germline gives CDR1 SGHNT, CDR2 YYREEE (reference sequence). The CDR3 DNA is TGTGCCAGCAGCTTGGGGAGAGACACTGAAGCTTTCTTT. As protein: CASSLGRDTEAFF.

The chain employs TRBV28 and TRBJ2-3, with 7 bases identical to TRBD1. The CDR3 loop spans 15 amino acids. In germline, CDR1 is MDHEN, CDR2 SYDVKM. With 2 bases clipped from V and 0 bases from J, the junction kept 2 bases outside the gene matches. Written as DNA, the CDR3 is TGTGCCAGCAGTTTAGGGACAGACAGCACAGATACGCAGTATTTT. Residues: CASSLGTDSTDTQYF.

This clone has only a few counts. The rearrangement uses TRBV18 and TRBJ2-7, with a tentative D call TRBD1 (5 bases). The CDR3 length is 12 residues. Germline CDR1 KGHSH, CDR2 LQKENI. V gave up 2 bases and J gave up 6 bases, with 8 bases separating them. CDR3 coding DNA: TGTGCCAGCTCACCAGGGGCAGCCGAGCAGTACTTC. The encoded protein is CASSPGAAEQYF. The entire variable domain, with the rest obtained from reference TRBV18 and TRBJ2-7, is as follows: NAGVMQNPRHLVRRRGQEARLRCSPMKGHSHVYWYRQLPEEGLKFMVYLQKENIIDESGMPKERFSAEFPKEGPSILRIQQVVRGDSAAYFCASSPGAAEQYFGPGTRLTVT.

The chain's CDR3 is CASSPGTGISYSGNTIYF. The CDR3 DNA sequence: TGTGCCAGCAGCCCCGGGACAGGAATTTCTTACTCTGGAAACACCATATATTTT. V usage is TRBV7-2 and J usage is TRBJ1-3; 8 nucleotides align to TRBD1. CDR1 and CDR2 from the germline V gene are SGHTA and FQGNSA. The CDR3 covers 18 residues. V dropped 5 bases and J dropped 0; count of bases not matched to a gene: 12.

The V call is TRBV11-1, the J call TRBJ1-1; D is ambiguous. V gave up 1 base and J gave up 8 bases, with 8 bases separating them. CDR3 length: 12 amino acids. Germline V lookup: CDR1 SGHAT, CDR2 FQDESV (reference sequence). The CDR3 loop is CASSLDHSEAFF. CDR3 nucleotides: TGTGCCAGCAGCTTAGATCACAGCGAAGCTTTCTTT.

This clone was seen a single time. The rearrangement links TRBV7-9 to TRBJ2-1; weak D call: TRBD1 (5 bases). Trimming stripped 0 bases from V and 6 bases from J, with 6 bases between. The length of the CDR3 is 13 residues. The germline gives CDR1 SEHNR, CDR2 FQNEAQ (reference sequence). CDR3 nucleotide sequence: TGTGCCAGCAGCTTAGCAGGGGCCAATGAGCAGTTCTTC. Translated: CASSLAGANEQFF.

This clone was seen only once. The rearrangement links TRBV27 to TRBJ1-6; 8 bases are shared with TRBD1. With 6 bases clipped from V and 7 bases from J, the junction kept 5 bases outside the gene matches. The CDR3 is 14 amino acids. Per the germline V gene, CDR1 is MNHEY and CDR2 is SMNVEV (reference sequence). The CDR3 DNA reads TGTGCCAGCAGGCAGGGGGCGTTCAATTCACCCCTCCACTTT. It yields the protein CASRQGAFNSPLHF.